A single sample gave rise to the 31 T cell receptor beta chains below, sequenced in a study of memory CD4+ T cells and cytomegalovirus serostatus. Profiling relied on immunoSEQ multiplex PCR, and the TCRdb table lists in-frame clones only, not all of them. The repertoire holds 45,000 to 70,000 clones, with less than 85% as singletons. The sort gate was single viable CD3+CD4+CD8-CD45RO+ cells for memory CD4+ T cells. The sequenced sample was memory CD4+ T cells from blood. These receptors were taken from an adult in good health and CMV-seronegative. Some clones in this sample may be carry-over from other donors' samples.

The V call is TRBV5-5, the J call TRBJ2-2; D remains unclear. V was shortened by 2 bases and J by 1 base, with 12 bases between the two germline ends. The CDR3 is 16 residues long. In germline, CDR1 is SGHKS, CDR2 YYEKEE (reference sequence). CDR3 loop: CASSLGLVGNTGELFF. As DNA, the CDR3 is TGTGCCAGCAGCTTAGGGCTAGTCGGGAACACCGGGGAGCTGTTTTTT.

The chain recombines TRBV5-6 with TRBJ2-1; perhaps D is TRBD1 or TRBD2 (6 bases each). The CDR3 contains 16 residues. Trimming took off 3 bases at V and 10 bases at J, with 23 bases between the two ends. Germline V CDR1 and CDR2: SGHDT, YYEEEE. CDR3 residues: CASSSSRRYGGGEQFF. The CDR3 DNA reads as TGTGCCAGCAGCTCGTCGCGCCGCTACGGGGGCGGGGAGCAGTTCTTC.

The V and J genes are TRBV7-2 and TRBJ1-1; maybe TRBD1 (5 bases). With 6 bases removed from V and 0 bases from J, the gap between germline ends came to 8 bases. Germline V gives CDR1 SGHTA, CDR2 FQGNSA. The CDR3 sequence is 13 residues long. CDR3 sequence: CASRSGLNTEAFF. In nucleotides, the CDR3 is TGTGCCAGCAGATCAGGGCTGAACACTGAAGCTTTCTTT.

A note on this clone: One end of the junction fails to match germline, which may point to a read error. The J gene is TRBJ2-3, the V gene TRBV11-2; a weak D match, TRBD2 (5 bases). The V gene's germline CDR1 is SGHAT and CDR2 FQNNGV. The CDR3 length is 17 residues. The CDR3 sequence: CASRLDGARAGTDTQYF. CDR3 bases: TGTGCCAGCAGGTTAGATGGCGCGAGGGCCGGAACAGATACGCAGTATTTT.

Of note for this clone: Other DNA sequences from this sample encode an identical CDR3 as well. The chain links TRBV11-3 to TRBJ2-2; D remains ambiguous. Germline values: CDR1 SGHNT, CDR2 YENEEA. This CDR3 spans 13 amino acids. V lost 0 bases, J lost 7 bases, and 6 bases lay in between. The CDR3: CASSLEGGGELFF. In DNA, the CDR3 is TGTGCCAGCAGCTTAGAGGGTGGCGGGGAGCTGTTTTTT.

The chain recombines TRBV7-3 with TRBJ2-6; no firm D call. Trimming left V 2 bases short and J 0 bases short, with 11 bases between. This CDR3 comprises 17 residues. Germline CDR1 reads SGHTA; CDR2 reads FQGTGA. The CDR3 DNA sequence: TGTGCCAGCAGCTTAGGCACAGTTTACTCTGGGGCCAACGTCCTGACTTTC. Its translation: CASSLGTVYSGANVLTF.

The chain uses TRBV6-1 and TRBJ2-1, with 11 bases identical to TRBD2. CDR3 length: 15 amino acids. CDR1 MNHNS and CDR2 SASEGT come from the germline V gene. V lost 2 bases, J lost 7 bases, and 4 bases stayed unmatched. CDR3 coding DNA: TGTGCCAGCAGTGAACTAGCGGGAGGTTATAATGAGCAGTTCTTC. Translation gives CASSELAGGYNEQFF.

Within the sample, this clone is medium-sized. In DNA, the CDR3 is TGTGCCAGCCGAGGAACACGGAACACTGAAGCTTTCTTT. Its protein is CASRGTRNTEAFF. V and J are TRBV28 and TRBJ1-1, with D hard to call. Germline CDR1 MDHEN, CDR2 SYDVKM. This CDR3 contains 13 residues. V shed 8 bases and J shed 1 base, with 11 bases lying between them.

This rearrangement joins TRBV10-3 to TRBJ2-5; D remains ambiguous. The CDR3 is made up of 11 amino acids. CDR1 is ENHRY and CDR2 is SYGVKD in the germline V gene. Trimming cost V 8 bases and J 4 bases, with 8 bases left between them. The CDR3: CAISDRETQYF. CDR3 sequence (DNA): TGTGCCATCTCGGACCGAGAGACCCAGTACTTC.

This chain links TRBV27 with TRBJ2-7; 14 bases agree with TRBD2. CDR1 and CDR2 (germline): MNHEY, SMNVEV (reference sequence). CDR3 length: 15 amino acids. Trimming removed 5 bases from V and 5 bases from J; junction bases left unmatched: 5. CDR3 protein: CASSQSGLAGDEQYF. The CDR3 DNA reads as TGTGCCAGCAGTCAATCGGGACTAGCGGGGGACGAGCAGTACTTC.

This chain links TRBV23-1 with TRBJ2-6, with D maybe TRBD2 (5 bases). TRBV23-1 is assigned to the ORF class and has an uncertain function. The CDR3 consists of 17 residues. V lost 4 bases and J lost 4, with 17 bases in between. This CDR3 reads CASSRCVEGPGANVLTF. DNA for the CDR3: TGCGCCAGCAGTCGATGCGTAGAGGGTCCGGGGGCCAACGTCCTGACTTTC.

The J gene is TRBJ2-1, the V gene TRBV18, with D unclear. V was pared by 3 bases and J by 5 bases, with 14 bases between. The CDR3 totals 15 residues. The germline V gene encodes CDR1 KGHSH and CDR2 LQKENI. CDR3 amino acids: CASSPRTGSNNEQFF. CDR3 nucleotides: TGTGCCAGCTCACCCCGAACCGGGTCCAACAATGAGCAGTTCTTC.

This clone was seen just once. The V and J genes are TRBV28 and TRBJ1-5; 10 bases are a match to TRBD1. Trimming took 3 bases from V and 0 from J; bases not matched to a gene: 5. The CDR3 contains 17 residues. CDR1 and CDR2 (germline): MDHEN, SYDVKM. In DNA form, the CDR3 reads TGTGCCAGCAGTTTTCCGGGACAGGGGATTAGCAATCAGCCCCAGCATTTT. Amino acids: CASSFPGQGISNQPQHF.

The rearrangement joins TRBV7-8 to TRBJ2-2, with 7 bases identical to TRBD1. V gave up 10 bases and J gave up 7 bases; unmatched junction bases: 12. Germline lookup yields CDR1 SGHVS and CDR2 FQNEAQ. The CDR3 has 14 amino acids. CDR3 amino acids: CAKAKGGEVGELFF. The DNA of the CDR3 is TGTGCCAAAGCAAAAGGGGGCGAAGTCGGGGAGCTGTTTTTT. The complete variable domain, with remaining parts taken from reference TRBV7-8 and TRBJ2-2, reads GAGVSQSPRYKVAKRGQDVALRCDPISGHVSLFWYQQALGQGPEFLTYFQNEAQLDKSGLPSDRFFAERPEGSVSTLKIQRTQQEDSAVYLCAKAKGGEVGELFFGEGSRLTVL.

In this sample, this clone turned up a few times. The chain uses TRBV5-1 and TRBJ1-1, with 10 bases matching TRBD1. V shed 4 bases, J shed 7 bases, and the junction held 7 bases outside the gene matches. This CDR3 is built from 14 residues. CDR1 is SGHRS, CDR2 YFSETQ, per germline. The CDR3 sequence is CASSHGTGDLEAFF. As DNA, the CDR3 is TGCGCCAGCAGCCATGGGACAGGGGACCTTGAAGCTTTCTTT. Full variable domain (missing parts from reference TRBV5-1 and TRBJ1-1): KAGVTQTPRYLIKTRGQQVTLSCSPISGHRSVSWYQQTPGQGLQFLFEYFSETQRNKGNFPGRFSGRQFSNSRSEMNVSTLELGDSALYLCASSHGTGDLEAFFGQGTRLTVV.

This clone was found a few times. The CDR3 sequence: CASSQDVGSLGELFF. The CDR3 nucleotides read TGTGCCAGCAGCCAAGATGTAGGATCCCTCGGGGAGCTGTTTTTT. The rearrangement uses TRBV4-2 and TRBJ2-2; the D is unclear. Trimming stripped 0 bases from V and 7 bases from J, with 12 bases between. This CDR3 has 15 amino acids. Germline V gene sequence: CDR1 LGHNA, CDR2 YNFKEQ.

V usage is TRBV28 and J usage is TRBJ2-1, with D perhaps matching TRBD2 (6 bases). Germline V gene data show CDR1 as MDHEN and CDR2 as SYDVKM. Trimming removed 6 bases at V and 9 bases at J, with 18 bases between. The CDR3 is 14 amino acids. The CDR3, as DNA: TGTGCCAGCAGGACCGGGACTCCACCGTTTGAGCAGTTCTTC. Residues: CASRTGTPPFEQFF.

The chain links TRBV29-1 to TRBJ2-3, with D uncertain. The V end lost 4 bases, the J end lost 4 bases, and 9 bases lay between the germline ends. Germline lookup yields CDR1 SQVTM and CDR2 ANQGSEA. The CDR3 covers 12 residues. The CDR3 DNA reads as TGCAGCGTTGTTGTGGGATCAGATACGCAGTATTTT. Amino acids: CSVVVGSDTQYF.

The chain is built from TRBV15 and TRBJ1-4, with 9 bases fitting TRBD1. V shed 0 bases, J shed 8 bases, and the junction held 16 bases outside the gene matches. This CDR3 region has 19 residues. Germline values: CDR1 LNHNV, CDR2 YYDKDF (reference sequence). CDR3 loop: CATSREPRLLQGAGEKLFF. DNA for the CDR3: TGTGCCACCAGCAGAGAACCACGACTTCTACAGGGGGCGGGGGAAAAACTGTTTTTT.

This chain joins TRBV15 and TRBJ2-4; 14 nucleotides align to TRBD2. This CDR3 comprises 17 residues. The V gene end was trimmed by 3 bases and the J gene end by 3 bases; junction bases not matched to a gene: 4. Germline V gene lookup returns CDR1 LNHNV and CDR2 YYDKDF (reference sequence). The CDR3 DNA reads TGTGCCACCAGCAGGGGACTAGCGGGAGAGAGCAAAAACATTCAGTACTTC. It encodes CATSRGLAGESKNIQYF.

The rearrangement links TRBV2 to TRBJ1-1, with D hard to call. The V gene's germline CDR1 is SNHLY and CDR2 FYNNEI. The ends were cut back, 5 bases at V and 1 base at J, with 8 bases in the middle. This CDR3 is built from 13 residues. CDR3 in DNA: TGTGCCAGCAGTCGAAGTGAGAACACTGAAGCTTTCTTT. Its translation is CASSRSENTEAFF.

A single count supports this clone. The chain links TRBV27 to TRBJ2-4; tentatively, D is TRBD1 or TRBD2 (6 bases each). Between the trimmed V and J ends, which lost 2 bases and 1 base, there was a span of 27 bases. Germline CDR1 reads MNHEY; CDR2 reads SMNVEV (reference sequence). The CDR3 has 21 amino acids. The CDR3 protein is CASSLRGVLALKRGAKNIQYF. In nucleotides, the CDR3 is TGTGCCAGCAGTTTAAGGGGGGTCCTAGCCTTGAAGAGGGGGGCCAAAAACATTCAGTACTTC.

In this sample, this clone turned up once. The CDR3 DNA reads TGTGCCAGCAGCCCCCAGGGCGATTTTTACAATGAGCAGTTCTTC. This sequence encodes CASSPQGDFYNEQFF. The rearrangement links TRBV5-4 to TRBJ2-1; tentatively, D is TRBD1 (5 bases). V was cut by 4 bases and J by 4 bases, with 15 bases left in between. The CDR3 is 15 residues long. Germline V gene lookup returns CDR1 SGHNT and CDR2 YYREEE (reference sequence).

CDR3 sequence: CASSRGQGASYEQYF. CDR3 DNA sequence: TGTGCCAGCAGCCGGGGACAGGGGGCATCCTACGAGCAGTACTTC. The chain employs TRBV9 and TRBJ2-7; 12 bases align to TRBD1. This CDR3 is built from 15 residues. Germline assignment: CDR1 SGDLS and CDR2 YYNGEE. The V segment lost 4 bases and the J segment 1 base; nucleotides outside the gene matches: 3.

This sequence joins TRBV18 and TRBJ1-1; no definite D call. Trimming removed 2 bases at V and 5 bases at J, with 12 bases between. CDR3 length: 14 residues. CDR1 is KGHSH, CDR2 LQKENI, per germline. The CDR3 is CASSPNEDRTEAFF. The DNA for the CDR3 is TGTGCCAGCTCACCAAATGAAGATAGGACTGAAGCTTTCTTT.

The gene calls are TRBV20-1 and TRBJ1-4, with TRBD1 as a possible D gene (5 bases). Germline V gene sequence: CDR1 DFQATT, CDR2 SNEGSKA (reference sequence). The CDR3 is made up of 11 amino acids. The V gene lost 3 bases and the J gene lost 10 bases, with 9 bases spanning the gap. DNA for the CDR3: TGCAGTGCTAGCCCGGGGGGAAAACTGTTTTTT. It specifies CSASPGGKLFF.

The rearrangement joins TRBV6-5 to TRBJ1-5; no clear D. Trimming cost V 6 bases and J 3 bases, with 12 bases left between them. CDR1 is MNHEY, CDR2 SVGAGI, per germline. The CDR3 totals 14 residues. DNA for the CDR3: TGTGCCAGCAGCAGAGACACAAACAATCAGCCCCAGCATTTT. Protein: CASSRDTNNQPQHF.

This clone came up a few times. The CDR3 coding sequence is TGTGCCAGCAGGGACGGCAAATCATATAGCAATCAGCCCCAGCATTTT. Encoded protein: CASRDGKSYSNQPQHF. The V and J genes are TRBV6-6 and TRBJ1-5; D not resolved. V was shortened by 6 bases and J by 0 bases, with 15 bases between the two germline ends. Per the germline V gene, CDR1 is MNHNY and CDR2 is SVGAGI (reference sequence). The CDR3 consists of 16 residues.

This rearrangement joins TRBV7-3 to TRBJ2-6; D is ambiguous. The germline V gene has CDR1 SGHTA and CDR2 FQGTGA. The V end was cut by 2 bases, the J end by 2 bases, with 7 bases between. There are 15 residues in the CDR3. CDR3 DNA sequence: TGTGCCAGCAGCTTAGCGGTCACTGGGGCCAACGTCCTGACTTTC. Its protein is CASSLAVTGANVLTF.

CDR3 in amino acids: CSVTPPTNEKLFF. As DNA, the CDR3 is TGCAGCGTGACTCCCCCAACTAATGAAAAACTGTTTTTT. The chain carries TRBV29-1 and TRBJ1-4; no definite D call. Germline CDR1 and CDR2: SQVTM and ANQGSEA. The CDR3 extends over 13 amino acids. Between the trimmed V and J ends, which lost 6 bases and 0 bases, there was a span of 8 bases.

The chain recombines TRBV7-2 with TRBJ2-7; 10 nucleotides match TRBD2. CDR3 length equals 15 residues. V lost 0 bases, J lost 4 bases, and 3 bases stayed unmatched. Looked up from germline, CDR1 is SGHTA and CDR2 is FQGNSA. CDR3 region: CASSLALAGAYEQYF. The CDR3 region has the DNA TGTGCCAGCAGCTTAGCGCTAGCGGGAGCTTACGAGCAGTACTTC.